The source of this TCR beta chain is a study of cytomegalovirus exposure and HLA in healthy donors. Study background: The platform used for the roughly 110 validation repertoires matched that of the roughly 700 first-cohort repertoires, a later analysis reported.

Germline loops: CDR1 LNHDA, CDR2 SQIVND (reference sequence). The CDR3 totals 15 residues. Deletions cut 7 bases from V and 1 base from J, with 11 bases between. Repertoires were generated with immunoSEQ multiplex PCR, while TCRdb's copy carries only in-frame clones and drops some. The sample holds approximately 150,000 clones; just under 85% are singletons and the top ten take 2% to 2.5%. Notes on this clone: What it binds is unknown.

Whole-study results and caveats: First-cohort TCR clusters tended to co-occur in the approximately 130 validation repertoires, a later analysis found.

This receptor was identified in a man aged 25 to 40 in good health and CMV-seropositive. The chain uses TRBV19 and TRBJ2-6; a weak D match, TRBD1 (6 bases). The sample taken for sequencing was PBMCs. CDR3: CASKGVGSGANVLTF. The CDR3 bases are TGTGCCAGTAAGGGGGTTGGGTCTGGGGCCAACGTCCTGACTTTC.